One and the same sample provided the 23 T cell receptor beta chains below, sequenced in a study of T-cell reconstitution after alpha-beta-depleted transplantation in children. TCRbeta library preparation incorporated unique molecular identifiers. TCRdb re-analysed the PCR reads in MiXCR, keeping a single row per CDR3 protein. The data hold hundreds of thousands of distinct CDR3 sequences, with around 9.6% observed a single time. This sample comprised PBMCs from the stem cell graft donor, obtained from the stem cell graft. The receptors stem from a human donor who donated a stem cell graft to a child with acute lymphoblastic leukemia.

This clonotype was observed a few times. This sequence joins TRBV10-3 and TRBJ2-2; 8 positions match TRBD2. Germline CDR1 and CDR2: ENHRY and SYGVKD. V lost 1 base to trimming and J lost 6 bases; unmatched junction nucleotides: 7. This CDR3 has 16 residues. The CDR3 DNA sequence: TGTGCCATCAGTGAGTTTCCGCCTAGCGGGCCCGGGGAGCTGTTTTTT. This encodes CAISEFPPSGPGELFF.

With respect to this clonotype: This may arise from a read error, as a much more abundant clone is one base away. The V gene is TRBV20-1, the J gene TRBJ2-1; 7 bases match TRBD2. This CDR3 comprises 16 residues. Germline values: CDR1 DFQATT, CDR2 SNEGSKA (reference sequence). The CDR3 DNA reads as TGCTGTGCTCCACCTCTTTCCGGGGGGTCGTCCAGATATGTTCTCTTC. Translation: CCAPPLSGGSSRYVLF.

The rearrangement joins TRBV29-1 to TRBJ1-1; no definite D call. CDR1 SQVTM and CDR2 ANQGSEA come from the germline V gene. The length of the CDR3 is 13 residues. Trimming shortened V by 4 bases and J by 0 bases, and 9 bases separated the two germline ends. As DNA, the CDR3 is TGCAGCGTTGTCGCCAGAATGAACACTGAAGCTTTCTTT. Translation: CSVVARMNTEAFF.

This clonotype was seen ten or more times. This chain links TRBV11-2 with TRBJ2-2, with no clear D. This CDR3 region has 12 residues. CDR1 and CDR2 (germline): SGHAT, FQNNGV. V shed 1 base and J shed 8 bases, with 5 bases lying between them. The CDR3 nucleotides are TGTGCCAGCAGCTTAGTGGCAGGGGAGCTGTTTTTT. It translates to CASSLVAGELFF.

This clonotype has just a few counts. The chain has TRBV27 and TRBJ2-3; 11 positions agree with TRBD2. The CDR3 is made up of 14 amino acids. J was trimmed by 7 bases and V by 5 bases; bases with no gene match: 5. Germline V CDR1 and CDR2: MNHEY, SMNVEV (reference sequence). The CDR3 loop is CASSRLAGFNTQYF. In DNA, the CDR3 is TGTGCCAGCAGTAGACTAGCGGGGTTTAATACGCAGTATTTT.

This chain uses TRBV6-2 or TRBV6-3 with TRBJ2-7; 9 nucleotides agree with TRBD1. The V gene's germline CDR1 is MNHEY and CDR2 SVGEGT. The CDR3 loop spans 15 amino acids. Unmatched junction bases numbered 8, after V lost 6 bases and J lost 2 bases. CDR3 bases: TGTGCCAGCAGCACAGGGGGCCAAAGCGCCTACGAGCAGTACTTC. This codes for CASSTGGQSAYEQYF.

This clonotype has a count of ten or more. The chain couples TRBV5-4 to TRBJ2-1; 7 bases fit TRBD2. J lost 5 bases, V lost 2 bases, and 7 bases had no gene match. Germline loops: CDR1 SGHNT, CDR2 YYREEE (reference sequence). The CDR3 runs 15 residues. For the CDR3, the DNA is TGTGCCAGCAGCTTCATTGGGGGGGGGGACAATGAGCAGTTCTTC. Translation: CASSFIGGGDNEQFF.

This clonotype was observed a handful of times. CDR3 DNA: TGTGCCATCAGGGAGGGAGAGACCCAGTACTTC. Translation: CAIREGETQYF. The chain combines TRBV10-3 with TRBJ2-5, with TRBD2 as a possible D gene (6 bases). CDR1 ENHRY and CDR2 SYGVKD come from the germline V gene. The CDR3 is made up of 11 amino acids. V was cut by 6 bases and J by 4 bases, with 6 bases left in between.

This clonotype was observed at least ten times. The CDR3 reads CASSPDGRTGELFF. The CDR3 region has the DNA TGCGCCAGCAGCCCTGATGGACGGACCGGGGAGCTGTTTTTT. The gene calls are TRBV4-3 and TRBJ2-2; D gene unclear. The CDR3 extends over 14 amino acids. The V end lost 4 bases, the J end lost 5 bases, and 11 bases lay between the germline ends. CDR1 LGHNA and CDR2 YSLEER come from the germline V gene.

This clonotype was seen at least ten times. The chain joins TRBV11-2 to TRBJ1-1, with 8 bases matching TRBD1. The CDR3 is 13 amino acids. Trimming cost V 5 bases and J 3 bases; bases outside gene matches: 2. Germline assignment: CDR1 SGHAT and CDR2 FQNNGV. CDR3 coding DNA: TGTGCCAGCAGCCTGGACAGGGACACTGAAGCTTTCTTT. Translated: CASSLDRDTEAFF.

This clonotype was counted ten times or more. V is TRBV9 and J is TRBJ2-3; 9 bases map to TRBD2. This CDR3 region has 15 residues. The germline CDR1 and CDR2 sequences are SGDLS and YYNGEE. The V gene end was trimmed by 1 base and the J gene end by 5 bases; junction bases not matched to a gene: 5. This CDR3 is CASSVRRGGRDTQYF. The CDR3 nucleotides read TGTGCCAGCAGCGTAAGGCGGGGGGGCCGAGATACGCAGTATTTT. The full variable domain, with the rest looked up from reference TRBV9 and TRBJ2-3, is DSGVTQTPKHLITATGQRVTLRCSPRSGDLSVYWYQQSLDQGLQFLIQYYNGEERAKGNILERFSAQQFPDLHSELNLSSLELGDSALYFCASSVRRGGRDTQYFGPGTRLTVL.

The V call is TRBV9, the J call TRBJ1-1; weak D call: TRBD1 (6 bases). V was cut by 0 bases and J by 2 bases, with 14 bases left in between. The length of the CDR3 is 16 residues. Germline CDR1 and CDR2: SGDLS and YYNGEE. This chain's CDR3 is CASSVVLGALNTEAFF. In DNA, the CDR3 is TGTGCCAGCAGCGTAGTGTTGGGGGCACTTAACACTGAAGCTTTCTTT.

The chain joins TRBV6-2 or TRBV6-3 to TRBJ2-3; 8 bases fit TRBD2. This CDR3 region has 14 residues. Germline-derived CDR1 and CDR2 are MNHEY and SVGEGT. The V segment lost 9 bases and the J segment 0 bases; nucleotides outside the gene matches: 5. The CDR3 region has the DNA TGTGCCAGTGGAATAGCGGGGAGCACAGATACGCAGTATTTT. This gives the protein CASGIAGSTDTQYF.

This clonotype has only a few counts. V is TRBV11-2 and J is TRBJ1-2; maybe TRBD1 (6 bases). The germline V gene encodes CDR1 SGHAT and CDR2 FQNNGV. CDR3 size: 13 residues. Deletions cut 6 bases from V and 4 bases from J, with 12 bases between. The CDR3 here is CASSRDRIYGYTF. CDR3 bases: TGTGCCAGCAGTCGAGACAGGATCTATGGCTACACCTTC.

This clonotype has ten or more counts. The V and J genes are TRBV29-1 and TRBJ1-2; 7 bases line up with TRBD1. CDR1 and CDR2 from the germline V gene are SQVTM and ANQGSEA. Trimming removed 3 bases from V and 2 bases from J; junction bases left unmatched: 6. The CDR3 is made up of 14 amino acids. CDR3 residues: CSVEGQIRNYGYTF. CDR3 in DNA: TGCAGCGTTGAGGGACAGATAAGGAACTATGGCTACACCTTC.

This clonotype showed up many times. In nucleotides, the CDR3 is TGTGCCAGCAGCGAGGTGGAGGTCAATGAGCAGTTCTTC. Encoded protein: CASSEVEVNEQFF. The chain employs TRBV3-1 and TRBJ2-1; weak D call: TRBD2 (5 bases). V was cut by 5 bases and J by 6 bases, with 11 bases left in between. CDR1 LGHDT and CDR2 YNNKEL come from the germline V gene (reference sequence). The CDR3 sequence is 13 residues long.

This clonotype occurred many times. The rearrangement uses TRBV11-2 and TRBJ1-2; a weak D match, TRBD1 (6 bases). Looked up from germline, CDR1 is SGHAT and CDR2 is FQNNGV. V was shortened by 4 bases and J by 4 bases, with 13 bases between the two germline ends. This CDR3 is built from 14 residues. The CDR3 protein is CASSSGHNSYGYTF. The CDR3 coding sequence is TGTGCCAGCAGCTCGGGACATAATTCCTATGGCTACACCTTC.

This clonotype has a count of ten or more. The chain is built from TRBV10-1 and TRBJ2-7, with D unresolved. V lost 4 bases and J lost 6, with 13 bases in between. This CDR3 has 13 amino acids. The germline gives CDR1 WNHNN, CDR2 SYGVQD (reference sequence). Here the CDR3 DNA reads TGCGCCAGCAGTGCCCAGACACGGTCCGAGCAGTACTTC. The encoded protein is CASSAQTRSEQYF.

This clonotype was counted ten times or more. J is TRBJ2-2 and V is TRBV12-3 or TRBV12-4, with TRBD2 matching over 8 bases. This CDR3 has 12 amino acids. After removal of 11 bases from V and 5 bases from J, the junction contained 4 bases not matched to a gene. In DNA, the CDR3 is TGTGCCGCGGGGGGACGGACCGGGGAGCTGTTTTTT. Its protein product is CAAGGRTGELFF.

This clonotype was seen only a few times. The CDR3 spells CAISAYSGTGGAEDYGYTF. The DNA of the CDR3 is TGTGCCATCAGTGCTTATTCGGGGACAGGGGGCGCGGAGGACTATGGCTACACCTTC. J is TRBJ1-2 and V is TRBV10-3; TRBD1 matches 12 bases. The germline V gene encodes CDR1 ENHRY and CDR2 SYGVKD. The CDR3 is 19 amino acids. J was trimmed by 3 bases and V by 4 bases; bases with no gene match: 15.

The V gene is TRBV5-1, the J gene TRBJ2-5; the D is unclear. V gave up 5 bases and J gave up 2 bases, with 4 bases separating them. CDR1 is SGHRS, CDR2 YFSETQ, per germline. The CDR3 loop spans 11 amino acids. This CDR3 is CASRFQETQYF. CDR3 sequence (DNA): TGCGCCAGCAGGTTTCAAGAGACCCAGTACTTC.

This chain uses TRBV7-6 with TRBJ2-1; D perhaps matches TRBD2 (5 bases). The V and J ends lost 4 bases and 9 bases respectively, with 13 bases between them. Looked up from germline, CDR1 is SGHVS and CDR2 is FNYEAQ. The CDR3 has 13 amino acids. CDR3: CASSWTPTGEQFF. The DNA for the CDR3 is TGTGCCAGCAGCTGGACTCCGACCGGTGAGCAGTTCTTC.

This clonotype appeared a few times. The chain recombines TRBV27 with TRBJ2-7; D unclear. Germline CDR1 reads MNHEY; CDR2 reads SMNVEV (reference sequence). The germline V and J ends were trimmed by 4 bases and 0 bases, with 10 bases remaining between them. The CDR3 length is 14 residues. The CDR3 DNA reads TGTGCCAGCAGTTCAGAGCGATACTCCTACGAGCAGTACTTC. Translation: CASSSERYSYEQYF.